The 11 T cell receptor beta chains presented below share a single source sample, sequenced in a study of sequential checkpoint blockade in melanoma. The data were produced by immunoSEQ multiplex PCR, yet TCRdb's version contains in-frame clones alone and is incomplete. The sample carries roughly 800 clones, approximately 25% recorded once. Treatment indicated: randomized to nivolumab then ipilimumab (arm A) or the reverse (arm B). This material consisted of tumor tissue (inferred from file names), taken from a patient given nivolumab and ipilimumab in sequence. These receptors originate from a human donor with melanoma.

This clone appeared a few times. The rearrangement links TRBV30 to TRBJ2-2; 8 positions agree with TRBD2. Germline-derived CDR1 and CDR2 are GTSNPN and SVGIG (reference sequence). V was pared by 8 bases and J by 5 bases, with 22 bases of the junction left unmatched. The length of the CDR3 is 18 residues. DNA of the CDR3: TGTGCCGGCCTGAAAGGGCTAGCGGGCTCTTCGGGTACCGGGGAGCTGTTTTTT. Translating it yields CAGLKGLAGSSGTGELFF. The whole variable domain, remainder taken from reference TRBV30 and TRBJ2-2, is SQTIHQWPATLVQPVGSPLSLECTVEGTSNPNLYWYRQAAGRGLQLLFYSVGIGQISSEVPQNLSASRPQDRQFILSSKKLLLSDSGFYLCAGLKGLAGSSGTGELFFGEGSRLTVL.

This clone has more than one count but fewer than ten. The chain employs TRBV27 and TRBJ1-1, with D possibly matching TRBD1 (6 bases). V lost 2 bases and J lost 1, with 11 bases in between. Looked up from germline, CDR1 is MNHEY and CDR2 is SMNVEV (reference sequence). This CDR3 is 15 amino acids long. CDR3 amino acids: CASSLKRGTNTEAFF. The CDR3, as DNA: TGTGCCAGCAGTTTAAAGAGGGGGACGAACACTGAAGCTTTCTTT.

This clone is judged medium-sized. The chain carries TRBV11-3 and TRBJ2-1; D is uncertain. Trimming removed 5 bases from V and 0 bases from J, with 14 bases in between. This CDR3 is built from 16 residues. Germline CDR1 SGHNT, CDR2 YENEEA. CDR3 nucleotide sequence: TGTGCCAGCAGCCCACTTCATAGCAGCTCCTACAATGAGCAGTTCTTC. It yields the protein CASSPLHSSSYNEQFF.

V and J are TRBV29-1 and TRBJ1-2, with TRBD1 as a possible D gene (5 bases). The CDR3 consists of 12 residues. The germline CDR1 and CDR2 sequences are SQVTM and ANQGSEA. V was shortened by 4 bases and J by 7 bases, with 13 bases between the two germline ends. The CDR3 region has the DNA TGCAGCGTTGTTTCCGGGAGGGGTGGCTACACCTTC. It codes for CSVVSGRGGYTF.

The chain has TRBV6-8 and TRBJ1-1; no clear D gene. This CDR3 spans 13 amino acids. The germline V gene encodes CDR1 MNHGY and CDR2 SAAAGT. V lost 8 bases and J 0 bases, leaving 10 bases between the germline ends. CDR3 DNA: TGTGCCAGCTATGGGCCCATGAACACTGAAGCTTTCTTT. This codes for CASYGPMNTEAFF.

This rearrangement joins TRBV29-1 to TRBJ2-3; D is unclear. The CDR3 spans 16 residues. The V end was cut by 4 bases, the J end by 5 bases, with 22 bases between. Germline V lookup: CDR1 SQVTM, CDR2 ANQGSEA. In DNA form, the CDR3 reads TGCAGCGTTGCCCGTGTCGGCGCCGCTCTTGGAGATACGCAGTATTTT. Residues: CSVARVGAALGDTQYF.

CDR3 nucleotides: TGTGCCAGCAGTTACTCGGTACAGGCTTACACTGAAGCTTTCTTT. Amino acids: CASSYSVQAYTEAFF. J is TRBJ1-1 and V is TRBV6-8; TRBD1 might be the D (5 bases). The CDR3 has 15 amino acids. Per the germline V gene, CDR1 is MNHGY and CDR2 is SAAAGT. V was clipped by 0 bases and J by 3 bases, with 11 bases between them.

This clone came up a few times. The chain is built from TRBV6-8 and TRBJ2-7; D possibly corresponds to TRBD1 (5 bases). Germline values: CDR1 MNHGY, CDR2 SAAAGT. This CDR3 has 13 residues. V was trimmed by 2 bases and J by 3 bases, leaving 8 bases between them. In nucleotides, the CDR3 is TGTGCCAGCAGTTACAACAGGAACTACGAGCAGTACTTC. Its protein is CASSYNRNYEQYF.

This clone was observed a handful of times. The chain is built from TRBV6-8 and TRBJ1-1, with TRBD1 as a possible D gene (5 bases). V was pared by 6 bases and J by 0 bases, with 14 bases between. The CDR3 has 15 residues. The germline V gene has CDR1 MNHGY and CDR2 SAAAGT. In DNA form, the CDR3 reads TGTGCCAGCAGCTACCGGCGGGGCCTGAACACTGAAGCTTTCTTT. Its translation: CASSYRRGLNTEAFF.

As for this clone: The junction differs from germline at one of its ends, possibly a read error. The chain recombines TRBV7-6 with TRBJ2-1, with TRBD2 matching over 7 bases. The CDR3 covers 14 residues. CDR1 is SGHVS and CDR2 is FNYEAQ in the germline V gene. In DNA form, the CDR3 reads TGTGCTAGCAGCCAGGTGGGTGGGAGGGATGAGCAGTTCTTC. Residues: CASSQVGGRDEQFF.

The CDR3 nucleotides are TGTGCCAGCTCACCTCGACTAGCGGGAGCTGAGACCCAGTACTTC. The encoded protein is CASSPRLAGAETQYF. This chain joins TRBV18 and TRBJ2-5; 12 bases match TRBD2. V lost 3 bases and J lost 5; bases outside the gene matches: 4. CDR1 KGHSH and CDR2 LQKENI come from the germline V gene. The CDR3 extends over 15 amino acids.